The entry below describes one TCR beta chain. The table came from immunoSEQ multiplex PCR; TCRdb's copy has only in-frame clones and leaves some out. The sample contains tens of thousands of clones, more than 85% of which appear only once. The record originates from a study of OX40 agonist ivuxolimab in advanced cancers. Study in general: A mean age of roughly 60 years, range about 20 to 85, was recorded, and roughly 80% were male.

This clonotype was sampled from an adult with an advanced solid tumor such as melanoma, head and neck, liver or kidney cancer. Sequencing used CD4+ or CD8+ T cells sorted from blood, obtained in a trial of the OX40 agonist ivuxolimab.

CDR3 in amino acids: CASSRSGSQPQHF. DNA of the CDR3: TGTGCCAGCAGCAGATCAGGGTCCCAGCCCCAGCATTTT. The chain joins TRBV6-6 to TRBJ1-5; D is perhaps TRBD1 (5 bases). The CDR3 is 13 amino acids. Germline V lookup: CDR1 MNHNY, CDR2 SVGAGI (reference sequence). Trimming shortened V by 6 bases and J by 7 bases, and 13 bases separated the two germline ends.